This T cell receptor (beta chain) was captured in a study of T-cell memory formation after mild COVID-19. On the study more broadly: Clusters were largely donor specific. Findings and limits, study-wide: Clones contracting day 15 to 85 were balanced CD4/CD8; later expanders leaned CD4+. Contracting clones localized mainly to CM and EM when CD4+ and mainly to EMRA when CD8+. Pre-infection memory already had some responding clones, implying cross-reactive memory joined.

This clonotype has only a few counts. The antigen is undetermined. Each CDR3 protein is one row after TCRdb ran MiXCR on the 5' RACE reads. The sample records some 300,000 distinct CDR3 sequences, around 20% being singletons. Trimming took 10 bases from V and 6 from J, leaving 18 bases between them. Germline V lookup: CDR1 ENHRY, CDR2 SYGVKD. The CDR3 loop spans 13 amino acids. V usage is TRBV10-3 and J usage is TRBJ1-2; weak D call: TRBD1 (5 bases). This receptor was obtained from a man aged 18 to 35 who had mild COVID-19 (a few samples of this study predate the infection). Cell type and time point are not known. The specimen was PBMCs or a T cell subset sorted from them (not recorded which). CDR3 sequence: CATLLGPLDGYTF. The CDR3 region has the DNA TGTGCCACGTTACTGGGGCCTTTGGATGGCTACACCTTC.